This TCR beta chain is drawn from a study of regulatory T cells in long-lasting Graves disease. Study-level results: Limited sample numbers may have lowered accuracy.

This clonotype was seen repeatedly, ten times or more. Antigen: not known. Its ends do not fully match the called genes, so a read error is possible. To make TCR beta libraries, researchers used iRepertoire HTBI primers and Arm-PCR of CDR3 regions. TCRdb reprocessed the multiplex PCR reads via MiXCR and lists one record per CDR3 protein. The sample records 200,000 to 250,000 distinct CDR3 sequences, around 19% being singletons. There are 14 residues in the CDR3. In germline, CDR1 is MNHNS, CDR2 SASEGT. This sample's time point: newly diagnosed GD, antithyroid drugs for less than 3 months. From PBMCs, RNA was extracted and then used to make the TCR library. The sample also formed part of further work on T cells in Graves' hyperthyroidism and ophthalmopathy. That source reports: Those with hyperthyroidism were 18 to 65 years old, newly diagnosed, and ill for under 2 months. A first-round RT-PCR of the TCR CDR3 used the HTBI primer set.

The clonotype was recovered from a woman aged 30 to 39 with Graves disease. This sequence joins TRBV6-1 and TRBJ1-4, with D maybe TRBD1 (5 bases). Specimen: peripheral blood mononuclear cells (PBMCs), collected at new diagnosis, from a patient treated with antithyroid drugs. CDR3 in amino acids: CASSESRDDEKLFF. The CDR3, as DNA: TGCGCCAGCAGTGAGTCCAGGGATGATGAAAAACTGTTTTTT.